This TCR beta chain was identified in a study of CD8+CD57+ T cells in acquired aplastic anemia. The length of the CDR3 is 15 residues. Germline loops: CDR1 DFQATT, CDR2 SNEGSKA (reference sequence). The V gene end was trimmed by 4 bases and the J gene end by 2 bases; junction bases not matched to a gene: 6. It was patients with CD8+CD57+ cell expansion by flow cytometry who were chosen for sequencing. Using genomic DNA as the template, TCR beta VDJ and CDR3 profiling was carried out. A single record per CDR3 protein comes from TCRdb applying MiXCR to the reads. The sample contains over 150,000 distinct CDR3 sequences, less than 65% of which appear only once. The sample holds a few counts of this clonotype.

The sample comprised sorted CD4+, CD8+, or CD8+CD57+ T cells (not recorded which) from PBMCs. The TCR sequence derives from a human donor with aplastic anemia. V usage is TRBV20-1 and J usage is TRBJ2-3; TRBD2 matches 10 bases. Here the CDR3 DNA reads TGCAGTGCTATGCCGACTAGCGGGTACACAGATACGCAGTATTTT. Its translation is CSAMPTSGYTDTQYF.